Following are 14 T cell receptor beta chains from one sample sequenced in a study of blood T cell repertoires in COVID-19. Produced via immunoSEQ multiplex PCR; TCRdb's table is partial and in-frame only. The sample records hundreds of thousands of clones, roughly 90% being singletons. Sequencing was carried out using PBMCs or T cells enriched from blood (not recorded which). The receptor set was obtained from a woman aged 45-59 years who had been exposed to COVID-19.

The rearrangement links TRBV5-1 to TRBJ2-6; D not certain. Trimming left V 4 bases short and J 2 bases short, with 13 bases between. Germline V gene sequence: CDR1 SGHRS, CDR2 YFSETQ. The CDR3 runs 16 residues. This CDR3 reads CASSPGAAPGANVLTF. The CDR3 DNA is TGCGCCAGCAGCCCCGGTGCTGCCCCTGGGGCCAACGTCCTGACTTTC.

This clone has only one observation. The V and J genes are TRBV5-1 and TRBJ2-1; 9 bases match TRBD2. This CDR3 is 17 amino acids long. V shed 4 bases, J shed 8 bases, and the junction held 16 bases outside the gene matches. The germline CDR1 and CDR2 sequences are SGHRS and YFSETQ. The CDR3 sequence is CASSLAPGGGASDEQFF. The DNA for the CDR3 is TGCGCCAGCAGCCTGGCTCCGGGCGGGGGGGCGTCGGATGAGCAGTTCTTC.

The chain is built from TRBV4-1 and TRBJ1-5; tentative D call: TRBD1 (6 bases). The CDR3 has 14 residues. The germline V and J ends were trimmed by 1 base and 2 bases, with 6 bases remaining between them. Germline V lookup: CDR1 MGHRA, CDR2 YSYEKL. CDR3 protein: CASSQGQGNQPQHF. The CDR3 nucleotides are TGCGCCAGCAGCCAAGGACAGGGCAATCAGCCCCAGCATTTT.

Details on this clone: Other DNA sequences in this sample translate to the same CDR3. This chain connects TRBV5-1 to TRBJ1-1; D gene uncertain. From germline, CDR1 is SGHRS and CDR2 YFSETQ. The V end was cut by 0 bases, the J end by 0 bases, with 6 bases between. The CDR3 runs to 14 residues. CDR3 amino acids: CASSLGGMNTEAFF. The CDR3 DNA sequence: TGCGCCAGCAGCTTGGGAGGCATGAACACTGAAGCTTTCTTT.

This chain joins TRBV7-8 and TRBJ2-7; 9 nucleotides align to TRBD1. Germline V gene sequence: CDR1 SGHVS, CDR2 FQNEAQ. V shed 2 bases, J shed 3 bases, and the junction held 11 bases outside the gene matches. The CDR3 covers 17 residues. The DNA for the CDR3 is TGTGCCAGCAGCTTAACCGGGACAGGGACTTCGCACTACGAGCAGTACTTC. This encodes CASSLTGTGTSHYEQYF.

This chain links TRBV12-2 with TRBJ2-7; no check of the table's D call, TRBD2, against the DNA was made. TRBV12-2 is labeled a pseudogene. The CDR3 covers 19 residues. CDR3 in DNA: TGTGCAAGTCGCCCCCCCGGACGGCGACTAGCGGGGTCCTCCTACGAGCAGTACTTC. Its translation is CASRPPGRRLAGSSYEQYF.

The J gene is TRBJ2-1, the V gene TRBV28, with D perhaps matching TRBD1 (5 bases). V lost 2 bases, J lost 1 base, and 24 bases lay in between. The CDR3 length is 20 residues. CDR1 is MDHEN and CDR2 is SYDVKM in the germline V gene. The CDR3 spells CASSLTPTVFGIGSYNEQFF. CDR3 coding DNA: TGTGCCAGCAGTTTAACCCCGACAGTTTTTGGGATAGGATCCTACAATGAGCAGTTCTTC.

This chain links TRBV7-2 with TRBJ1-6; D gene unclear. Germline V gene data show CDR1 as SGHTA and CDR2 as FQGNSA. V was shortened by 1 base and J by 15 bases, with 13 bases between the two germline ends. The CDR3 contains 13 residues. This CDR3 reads CASSLENLGLLHF. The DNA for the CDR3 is TGTGCCAGCAGCTTAGAAAATCTCGGACTCCTCCACTTT. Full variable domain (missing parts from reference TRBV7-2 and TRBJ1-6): GAGVSQSPSNKVTEKGKDVELRCDPISGHTALYWYRQSLGQGLEFLIYFQGNSAPDKSGLPSDRFSAERTGGSVSTLTIQRTQQEDSAVYLCASSLENLGLLHFGNGTRLTVT.

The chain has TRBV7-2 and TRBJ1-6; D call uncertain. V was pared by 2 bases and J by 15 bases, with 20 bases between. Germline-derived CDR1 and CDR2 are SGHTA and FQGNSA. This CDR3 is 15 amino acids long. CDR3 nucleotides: TGTGCCAGCAGCTTATTTGCCCCTGGCGGCGCCTTCCTCCACTTT. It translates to CASSLFAPGGAFLHF.

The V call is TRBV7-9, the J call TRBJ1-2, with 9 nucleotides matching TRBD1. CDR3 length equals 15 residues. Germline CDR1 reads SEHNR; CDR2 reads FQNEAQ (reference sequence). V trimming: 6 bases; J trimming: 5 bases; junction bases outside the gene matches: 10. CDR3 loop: CASSLAGDRAYGYTF. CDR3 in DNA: TGTGCCAGCAGTCTAGCGGGGGACAGGGCTTATGGCTACACCTTC.

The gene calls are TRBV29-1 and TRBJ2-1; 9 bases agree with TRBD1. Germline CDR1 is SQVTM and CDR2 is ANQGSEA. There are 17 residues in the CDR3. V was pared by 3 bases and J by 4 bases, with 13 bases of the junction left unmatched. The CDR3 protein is CSVEAGQGSPVYNEQFF. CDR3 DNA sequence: TGCAGCGTTGAGGCGGGACAGGGTTCTCCTGTTTACAATGAGCAGTTCTTC.

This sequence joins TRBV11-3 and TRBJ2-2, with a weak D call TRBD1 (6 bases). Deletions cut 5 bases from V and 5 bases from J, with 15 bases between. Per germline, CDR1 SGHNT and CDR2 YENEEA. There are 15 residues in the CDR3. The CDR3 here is CASSPTTGETGELFF. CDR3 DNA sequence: TGTGCCAGCAGCCCCACGACAGGAGAGACCGGGGAGCTGTTTTTT.

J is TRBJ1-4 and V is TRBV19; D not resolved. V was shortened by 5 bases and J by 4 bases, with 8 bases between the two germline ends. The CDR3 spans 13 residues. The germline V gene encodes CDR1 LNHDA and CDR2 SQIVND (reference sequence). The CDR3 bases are TGTGCCAGTAGTTCCGGGGATAATGAAAAACTGTTTTTT. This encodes CASSSGDNEKLFF.

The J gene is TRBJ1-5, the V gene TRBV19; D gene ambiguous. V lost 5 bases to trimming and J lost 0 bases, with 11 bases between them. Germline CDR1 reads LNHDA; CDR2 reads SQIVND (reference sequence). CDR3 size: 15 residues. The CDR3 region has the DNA TGTGCCAGTAGTCCGATTATAGATAGCAATCAGCCCCAGCATTTT. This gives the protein CASSPIIDSNQPQHF.